This record covers a single T cell receptor beta chain. This record belongs to a study of blood T cell repertoires in COVID-19. Turning to the study itself: From the United States, Italy and Spain came samples of acute and convalescent COVID-19. The cDNA or gDNA used as material had been derived from T cells, B-cell-depleted T cells, or PBMCs.

As processed by the authors: Reference gene primer amplification gave estimated nucleated cell counts. TCRdb's copy holds only in-frame clones and misses some; the assay was immunoSEQ multiplex PCR. The DNA was the basis for D and trimming; V, J and clone size are from that table. The sample comprises tens of thousands of clones, 85% of which are singletons, and about two fifths rests with the top ten. The sequenced sample consisted of peripheral blood. This clonotype was obtained from a man older than 75 with acute or convalescent COVID-19.

CDR3 DNA sequence: TGTGCCAGCAGCTTGGACAGGGGCACTGAAGCTTTCTTT. Protein product: CASSLDRGTEAFF. The J gene is TRBJ1-1, the V gene TRBV5-8; TRBD1 matches 7 bases. The ends lost 0 bases at V and 4 bases at J; junction bases unmatched: 0. Per germline, CDR1 SGHTS and CDR2 YDEGEE. This CDR3 has 13 residues.